This note documents a single TCR beta chain sequence. The sample comes from a study of blood T cell repertoires in COVID-19. Across the whole study: Some COVID-19 samples were acute and others convalescent; all came from the United States, Italy and Spain. T cells, B-cell-depleted T cells, or PBMCs provided the cDNA or gDNA that served as material.

In the original workflow: For nucleated cells, counts were estimated from reference gene primer amplification. Sequencing used immunoSEQ multiplex PCR; TCRdb keeps in-frame clones, though not all of them. That table gives V, J and clone size, and the DNA gave D and trimming. The sample has over 80,000 clones, over 75% seen once; the top ten hold around 3%. The V end lost 7 bases, the J end lost 1 base, and 15 bases lay between the germline ends. This CDR3 has 15 amino acids. Germline lookup yields CDR1 SEHNR and CDR2 FQNEAQ (reference sequence). Sequenced material: peripheral blood. The TCR was taken from a woman aged 80 or older with acute or convalescent COVID-19. The chain is built from TRBV7-9 and TRBJ2-3; D perhaps matches TRBD2 (6 bases). The CDR3 nucleotides are TGTGCCAGCACCCCTTTGACTAGAGGCACAGATACGCAGTATTTT. This gives the protein CASTPLTRGTDTQYF. The variable domain in full, with the rest retrieved from reference TRBV7-9 and TRBJ2-3, is DTGVSQNPRHKITKRGQNVTFRCDPISEHNRLYWYRQTLGQGPEFLTYFQNEAQLEKSRLLSDRFSAERPKGSFSTLEIQRTEQGDSAMYLCASTPLTRGTDTQYFGPGTRLTVL.